This T cell receptor (beta chain) was retrieved from a study of early T cells in non-severe SARS-CoV-2 infection. The V gene's germline CDR1 is SGHAT and CDR2 FQDESV (reference sequence). The germline V and J ends were trimmed by 8 bases and 3 bases, with 7 bases remaining between them. The CDR3 consists of 11 residues. This clonotype was seen at least ten times. Its antigen remains unknown. Study-wide results and limits: VDJdb-based matching was biased toward anti-spike CD8 responses and missed private and CD4 specificities.

TCRdb used MiXCR to reprocess the 5' RACE reads, holding one entry per CDR3 protein. The repertoire holds some 75,000 distinct CDR3 sequences, roughly 13% seen once, with 1.4% in the top ten. Material: whole blood. The chain links TRBV11-1 to TRBJ1-1; no clear D gene. The clonotype comes from an adult who was a healthcare worker with PCR-confirmed SARS-CoV-2 infection or an uninfected control (not recorded which). This CDR3 is CASLLDTEAFF. Written as DNA, the CDR3 is TGTGCCAGCCTGCTGGACACTGAAGCTTTCTTT.